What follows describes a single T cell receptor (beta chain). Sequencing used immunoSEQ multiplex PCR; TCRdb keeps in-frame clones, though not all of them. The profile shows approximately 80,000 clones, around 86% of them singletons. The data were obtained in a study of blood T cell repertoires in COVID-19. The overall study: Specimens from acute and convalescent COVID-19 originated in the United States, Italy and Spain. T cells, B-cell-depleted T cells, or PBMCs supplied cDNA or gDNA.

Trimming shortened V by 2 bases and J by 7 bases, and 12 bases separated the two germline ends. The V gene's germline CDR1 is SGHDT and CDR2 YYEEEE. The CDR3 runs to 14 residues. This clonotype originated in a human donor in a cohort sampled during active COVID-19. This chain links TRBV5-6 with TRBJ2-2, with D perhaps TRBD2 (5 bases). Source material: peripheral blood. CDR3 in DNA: TGTGCCAGCAGCTTCCAGGTCCGGGACGGGGAGCTGTTTTTT. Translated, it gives CASSFQVRDGELFF.